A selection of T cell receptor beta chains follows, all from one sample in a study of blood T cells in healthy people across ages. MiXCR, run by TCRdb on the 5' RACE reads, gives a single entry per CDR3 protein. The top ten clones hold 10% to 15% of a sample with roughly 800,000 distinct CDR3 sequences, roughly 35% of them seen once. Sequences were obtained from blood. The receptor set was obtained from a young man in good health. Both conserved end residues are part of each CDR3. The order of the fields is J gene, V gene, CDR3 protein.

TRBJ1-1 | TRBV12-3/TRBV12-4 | CASSLGTAAEAFF
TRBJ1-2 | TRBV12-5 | CASGSSLLSGTGAYGYTF
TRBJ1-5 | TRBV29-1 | CSVIGQGGLDQPQHF
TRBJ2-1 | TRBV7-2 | CASSLGGLAGRVGEQFF
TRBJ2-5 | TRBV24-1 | CATSSGNSEETQYF
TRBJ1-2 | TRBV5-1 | CASSLGTRGNYGYTF
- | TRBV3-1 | CASSPGLAGSCEQYF
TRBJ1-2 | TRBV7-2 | CASSSRDRVWIYGYIF
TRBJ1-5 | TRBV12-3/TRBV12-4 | CASSLGDSGTSYSNQPQHF
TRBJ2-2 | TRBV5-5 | CASIPGPNTGELFF
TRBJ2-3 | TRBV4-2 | CASSQVISGGERPDTQYF
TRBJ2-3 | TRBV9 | CASSVGSFSGGATDTQYF
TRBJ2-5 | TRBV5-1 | CASSFLAVQETQYF
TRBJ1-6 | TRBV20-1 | CSAVRDRNSPLHF
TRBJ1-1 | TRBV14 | CASSPPGTDPPEAFF
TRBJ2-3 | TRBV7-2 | CASSTGAMGTQYF
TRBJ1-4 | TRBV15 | CATSTPGTGGEKLFF